The source of this T cell receptor (beta chain) is a study of T-cell reconstitution after alpha-beta-depleted transplantation in children. This clonotype came up many times. Unique molecular identifiers were used in preparing the TCRbeta library. MiXCR was run by TCRdb on the PCR reads, yielding one entry per CDR3 protein. This table holds about 610,000 distinct CDR3 sequences, about 10% found once. The CDR3 covers 15 residues. CDR1 is LGHNA and CDR2 is YNFKEQ in the germline V gene. Trimming took 4 bases from V and 3 from J, leaving 15 bases between them. Sequencing used PBMCs from the stem cell graft donor, obtained from the stem cell graft. The rearrangement links TRBV4-2 to TRBJ2-5, with a tentative D call TRBD1 (6 bases). The TCR originated in a human donor who donated a stem cell graft to a child with acute myeloid leukemia. In DNA form, the CDR3 reads TGTGCCAGCAGCCGATCCACAGGGTCGGAAGAGACCCAGTACTTC. Amino acid sequence: CASSRSTGSEETQYF.